The next 20 T cell receptor beta chains were all read from a single sample in a study of blood T cells in healthy people across ages. Primers used in a second PCR of about 6 to 11 cycles were a sample-barcoded 5' primer and a J-beta primer mix. Using its own MiXCR run on the 5' RACE reads, TCRdb lists one record per CDR3 protein. Here the sample spans under 750,000 distinct CDR3 sequences, under 55% being singletons. Specimen: blood. These receptors came from a man aged 80 or over in good health.

V usage is TRBV20-1 and J usage is TRBJ2-3; perhaps TRBD2 as D (7 bases). The V gene lost 5 bases and the J gene lost 0 bases, with 15 bases spanning the gap. Germline V gene data show CDR1 as DFQATT and CDR2 as SNEGSKA (reference sequence). The CDR3 totals 15 residues. This CDR3 reads CSAYLGGASTDTQYF. CDR3 sequence (DNA): TGCAGTGCTTATTTAGGGGGGGCTAGCACAGATACGCAGTATTTT.

The rearrangement links TRBV7-9 to TRBJ2-6; D possibly corresponds to TRBD2 (5 bases). V was trimmed by 0 bases and J by 3 bases, leaving 9 bases between them. CDR1 is SEHNR and CDR2 is FQNEAQ in the germline V gene (reference sequence). The CDR3 covers 16 residues. The CDR3 region is CASSLAARGGANVLTF. DNA for the CDR3: TGTGCCAGCAGCTTAGCTGCTCGGGGTGGGGCCAACGTCCTGACTTTC.

This clonotype has a count of ten or more. The chain uses TRBV20-1 and TRBJ1-2, with 8 bases lining up with TRBD1. The CDR3 length is 14 residues. Trimming cost V 1 base and J 3 bases; bases outside gene matches: 4. CDR1 and CDR2 (germline): DFQATT, SNEGSKA (reference sequence). The CDR3: CSARGDRQDYGYTF. CDR3 coding DNA: TGCAGTGCTAGAGGGGACAGGCAGGACTATGGCTACACCTTC.

The chain employs TRBV20-1 and TRBJ2-7; 9 nucleotides match TRBD1. There are 15 residues in the CDR3. CDR1 and CDR2 (germline): DFQATT, SNEGSKA (reference sequence). Trimming cost V 2 bases and J 0 bases; bases outside gene matches: 5. The CDR3 spells CSARRPTGGSYEQYF. The DNA of the CDR3 is TGCAGTGCTAGACGCCCGACAGGGGGCTCCTACGAGCAGTACTTC.

This clonotype occurred many times. The genes are TRBV6-6 and TRBJ1-1, with 9 nucleotides matching TRBD1. With 2 bases clipped from V and 2 bases from J, the junction kept 9 bases outside the gene matches. Germline CDR1 and CDR2: MNHNY and SVGAGI (reference sequence). The CDR3 loop spans 17 amino acids. CDR3 sequence (DNA): TGTGCCAGCAGTTACCCCGGGACAGGGTGGCGCAACACTGAAGCTTTCTTT. It specifies CASSYPGTGWRNTEAFF.

This chain joins TRBV20-1 and TRBJ2-1; either TRBD1 or TRBD2 may supply D (8 bases each). The CDR3 is 14 amino acids. With 0 bases removed from V and 7 bases from J, the gap between germline ends came to 13 bases. Germline V gene sequence: CDR1 DFQATT, CDR2 SNEGSKA (reference sequence). As DNA, the CDR3 is TGCAGTGCTAGAGATAGCGGGACAGGAAATGAGCAGTTCTTC. It specifies CSARDSGTGNEQFF.

This clonotype was observed a handful of times. The chain is built from TRBV5-1 and TRBJ1-2; D might be TRBD1 (5 bases). Trimming removed 0 bases from V and 6 bases from J, with 12 bases in between. There are 14 residues in the CDR3. Germline assignment: CDR1 SGHRS and CDR2 YFSETQ. The CDR3 loop is CASSLDEGRDGYTF. In nucleotides, the CDR3 is TGCGCCAGCAGCTTGGACGAGGGGAGGGATGGCTACACCTTC.

J is TRBJ2-7 and V is TRBV20-1, with D hard to call. CDR1 is DFQATT and CDR2 is SNEGSKA in the germline V gene (reference sequence). The CDR3 contains 12 residues. With 0 bases removed from V and 2 bases from J, the gap between germline ends came to 5 bases. CDR3: CSARDLTYEQYF. CDR3 in DNA: TGCAGTGCTAGAGATTTAACCTACGAGCAGTACTTC.

Remarks on this clonotype: Germline is not matched at one junction end, which may reflect a read error. J is TRBJ2-7 and V is TRBV20-1; D unresolved. The J call may be wrong; the DNA end is better matched by TRBJ2-5. The CDR3 has 14 residues. CDR1 is DFQATT and CDR2 is SNEGSKA in the germline V gene (reference sequence). The CDR3: CSTKVGPIQKTQYF. The CDR3 DNA reads as TGCAGTACTAAGGTAGGACCGATCCAAAAGACCCAGTACTTC.

This clonotype was seen more than once but under ten times. This chain connects TRBV7-2 to TRBJ1-2, with 9 bases aligning to TRBD1. After removal of 2 bases from V and 8 bases from J, the junction contained 12 bases not matched to a gene. This CDR3 is built from 16 residues. CDR1 is SGHTA, CDR2 FQGNSA, per germline. CDR3 coding DNA: TGTGCCAGCAGCTTATCGGGGGGACAGGGAGGATTAGGCTACACCTTC. As protein: CASSLSGGQGGLGYTF.

The chain has TRBV7-2 and TRBJ1-2; D is ambiguous. Germline CDR1 SGHTA, CDR2 FQGNSA. This CDR3 is built from 14 residues. Trimming removed 6 bases at V and 1 base at J, with 12 bases between. DNA of the CDR3: TGTGCCAGCAGTCCAGACGCCCTTAACTATGGCTACACCTTC. It encodes CASSPDALNYGYTF.

This clonotype has just a few counts. The rearrangement links TRBV28 to TRBJ2-1; 7 positions agree with TRBD2. This CDR3 comprises 16 residues. V was pared by 2 bases and J by 4 bases, with 8 bases of the junction left unmatched. Germline-derived CDR1 and CDR2 are MDHEN and SYDVKM. This chain's CDR3 is CASSLAASGSYNEQFF. The CDR3 bases are TGTGCCAGCAGTTTAGCGGCTAGCGGAAGTTACAATGAGCAGTTCTTC.

V usage is TRBV29-1 and J usage is TRBJ1-2, with a tentative D call TRBD1 (6 bases). Germline-derived CDR1 and CDR2 are SQVTM and ANQGSEA. Trimming removed 1 base at V and 8 bases at J, with 17 bases between. CDR3 length equals 14 residues. CDR3 DNA sequence: TGCAGCGTTGAAGTGGGGGGGGCGGCGAGGGGCTACACCTTC. This codes for CSVEVGGAARGYTF.

This clonotype occurred once. A much more abundant neighbour one base away suggests this may be a read error. This sequence joins TRBV6-5 and TRBJ2-7; TRBD1 or TRBD2 may be the D gene (6 bases each). The DNA end is more similar to TRBJ2-5, so the J call may be wrong. CDR1 and CDR2 from the germline V gene are MNHEY and SVGAGI. The CDR3 loop spans 15 amino acids. The CDR3 coding sequence is TGTGCCGGCAGTCGCGGGACACGGAATCAAGAGACCCAGTACTTC. Translating gives CAGSRGTRNQETQYF.

The genes are TRBV12-3 or TRBV12-4 and TRBJ1-2, with TRBD1 matching over 8 bases. Trimming at V came to 10 bases and at J to 0 bases, leaving 7 bases not matched to a gene. The CDR3 covers 14 residues. CDR3 protein: CANRGRGANYGYTF. The CDR3 bases are TGTGCCAACAGGGGGAGGGGAGCTAACTATGGCTACACCTTC.

This clonotype was detected a few times. The rearrangement uses TRBV9 and TRBJ2-7; 11 bases align to TRBD2. Looked up from germline, CDR1 is SGDLS and CDR2 is YYNGEE. This CDR3 spans 15 amino acids. With 4 bases clipped from V and 2 bases from J, the junction kept 5 bases outside the gene matches. The CDR3 bases are TGTGCCAGCAGCTTAACGACTAGCGGGGCCTACGAGCAGTACTTC. Its translation is CASSLTTSGAYEQYF.

With respect to this clonotype: No conserved phenylalanine or tryptophan is present at the end of the CDR3, so a read error is the likely explanation. The V and J genes are TRBV29-1 and TRBJ2-7, with D hard to call. The ends were cut back, 7 bases at V and 5 bases at J, with 9 bases in the middle. Germline CDR1 is SQVTM and CDR2 is ANQGSEA. The CDR3 length is 10 residues. Written as DNA, the CDR3 is TGCAGCGCGCGCCGGCACGAGCAGTACTCC. Translation: CSARRHEQYS.

V usage is TRBV5-1 and J usage is TRBJ2-6; TRBD2 might be the D (5 bases). This CDR3 is 16 amino acids long. Per the germline V gene, CDR1 is SGHRS and CDR2 is YFSETQ. V was clipped by 1 base and J by 0 bases, with 8 bases between them. The CDR3 bases are TGCGCCAGCAGCTTGTATGGGAGCTCTGGGGCCAACGTCCTGACTTTC. This encodes CASSLYGSSGANVLTF.

Concerning this clonotype: The junction does not match germline at one end; this may be a read error. This rearrangement joins TRBV7-9 to TRBJ2-1; TRBD1 agrees at 8 bases. The germline CDR1 and CDR2 sequences are SEHNR and FQNEAQ (reference sequence). The CDR3 covers 12 residues. CDR3 DNA: TGTTCCAGCAGCCCGACAGGGGTAGTCCGGTTCTTC. Protein: CSSSPTGVVRFF.

The J gene is TRBJ2-1, the V gene TRBV4-2, with 10 nucleotides matching TRBD2. There are 15 residues in the CDR3. Germline trimming cut 1 base from V and 5 bases from J; bases unmatched to any gene: 2. The germline gives CDR1 LGHNA, CDR2 YNFKEQ. The CDR3 DNA reads as TGTGCCAGCAGCCAAGGACTAGCGGGTCACAATGAGCAGTTCTTC. Its translation is CASSQGLAGHNEQFF.